The sequence of this T cell receptor beta chain was determined in a study of cytomegalovirus exposure and HLA in healthy donors. Data came from immunoSEQ multiplex PCR; TCRdb stores just in-frame clones and leaves some out. The profile shows approximately 80,000 clones, approximately 94% of them singletons. This CDR3 spans 15 amino acids. CDR1 and CDR2 (germline): SGHVS, FQNEAQ. J was trimmed by 7 bases and V by 5 bases; bases with no gene match: 9. J is TRBJ2-1 and V is TRBV7-8; 9 bases agree with TRBD1. The sequence came from a woman aged 30 to 39 in good health and CMV-seronegative. The sequencing input was PBMCs. This CDR3 is CASSQSWTGENEQFF. The CDR3 coding sequence is TGTGCCAGCAGCCAATCCTGGACAGGGGAGAATGAGCAGTTCTTC.